The text below deals with one T cell receptor (beta chain). Profiling relied on immunoSEQ multiplex PCR, and the TCRdb table lists in-frame clones only, not all of them. The repertoire has fewer than 25,000 clones, 65% to 80% of them found once; the top ten carry around 15%. These data belong to a study of T cell clonotyping in hematopoietic cell transplantation. In germline, CDR1 is SEHNR, CDR2 FQNEAQ (reference sequence). The CDR3 runs 16 residues. The V gene end was trimmed by 4 bases and the J gene end by 7 bases; junction bases not matched to a gene: 10. This receptor was identified in a man aged 60 to 75 in good health. Some clones in this sample may be carry-over from other donors' samples. The sequenced sample was peripheral blood mononuclear cells. The V call is TRBV7-9, the J call TRBJ1-3, with 10 bases aligning to TRBD1. In DNA, the CDR3 is TGTGCCAGCAGCTCACCTAGACAGGGGGCGTCCAACACCATATATTTT. Protein product: CASSSPRQGASNTIYF.